The 10 T cell receptor beta chains below were found in one sample sequenced in a study of blood T cell repertoires in COVID-19 (dated by TCRdb to the early 2020s). Library method: the immunoSEQ multiplex PCR assay. Drawn from immuneACCESS, this table holds only the in-frame rearrangements with V and J called that TCRdb kept. Clones are partly lost; checked studies trace under half to an unresolved V gene and leave the rest unexplained. This sample has around 120,000 clones in its table, and roughly nine tenths of those were observed once. The ten biggest clones cover around 8% of the sample. The sequenced material came from peripheral blood. These receptors were obtained from a man between 65 and 79 years old who had recovered from COVID-19.

This clone was detected once. This chain uses TRBV6-2 or TRBV6-3 with TRBJ2-1; TRBD2 matches 13 bases. Germline lookup yields CDR1 MNHEY and CDR2 SVGEGT. Trimming cost V 2 bases and J 2 bases; bases outside gene matches: 9. The CDR3 is 19 amino acids. In DNA, the CDR3 is TGTGCCAGCAGTTACCGATCCAAGACTAGCGGGAGGACCTACAATGAGCAGTTCTTC. Protein product: CASSYRSKTSGRTYNEQFF.

The rearrangement uses TRBV5-1 and TRBJ2-1; maybe TRBD1 (7 bases). Germline CDR1 is SGHRS and CDR2 is YFSETQ. The CDR3 has 16 amino acids. V was trimmed by 4 bases and J by 0 bases, leaving 14 bases between them. The CDR3 protein is CASSPGGGISYNEQFF. The CDR3, as DNA: TGCGCCAGCAGCCCCGGAGGGGGCATCTCCTACAATGAGCAGTTCTTC.

The V gene is TRBV9, the J gene TRBJ1-2, with 9 bases matching TRBD1. The length of the CDR3 is 17 residues. The germline gives CDR1 SGDLS, CDR2 YYNGEE. Germline trimming cut 4 bases from V and 1 base from J; bases unmatched to any gene: 11. The CDR3 nucleotides are TGTGCCAGCAGCCAAACAGGGGGCGCAGTTCGTAACTATGGCTACACCTTC. Residues: CASSQTGGAVRNYGYTF.

This clone came up once. This chain connects TRBV10-3 to TRBJ1-2, with D possibly TRBD1 on 6 matching bases. The V gene lost 3 bases and the J gene lost 4 bases, with 12 bases spanning the gap. Germline V lookup: CDR1 ENHRY, CDR2 SYGVKD. The CDR3 covers 14 residues. The DNA of the CDR3 is TGTGCCATCAGTGATTCACGGACAGCCTATGGCTACACCTTC. This gives the protein CAISDSRTAYGYTF.

This chain joins TRBV5-4 and TRBJ1-1; 7 bases line up with TRBD1. Germline trimming cut 4 bases from V and 1 base from J; bases unmatched to any gene: 7. The CDR3 is made up of 15 amino acids. Germline V gene lookup returns CDR1 SGHNT and CDR2 YYREEE (reference sequence). The CDR3 sequence is CASSQQGGRNTEAFF. The CDR3 DNA reads as TGTGCCAGCAGCCAGCAGGGGGGTCGGAACACTGAAGCTTTCTTT.

The genes are TRBV27 and TRBJ2-3; the match to TRBD1 covers 10 bases. This CDR3 region has 16 residues. The V and J ends lost 5 bases and 6 bases, in that order; junction bases with no gene match: 11. Per germline, CDR1 MNHEY and CDR2 SMNVEV (reference sequence). The CDR3 nucleotides read TGTGCCAGCAGTACCCCCGGGACAGGGGCAAGTGATACGCAGTATTTT. This encodes CASSTPGTGASDTQYF.

The chain joins TRBV27 to TRBJ1-6; 7 bases agree with TRBD1. This CDR3 is 15 amino acids long. CDR1 is MNHEY, CDR2 SMNVEV, per germline (reference sequence). Losses at the gene ends were 0 bases for V and 8 bases for J; bases not matched to a gene: 4. Here the CDR3 DNA reads TGTGCCAGCAGTTTATCCTCCAGGGGGTATTCACCCCTCCACTTT. As protein: CASSLSSRGYSPLHF.

The chain joins TRBV7-8 to TRBJ2-7; 10 nucleotides align to TRBD2. Unmatched junction bases numbered 10, after V lost 1 base and J lost 7 bases. CDR3 size: 16 residues. Germline V gene data show CDR1 as SGHVS and CDR2 as FQNEAQ. The CDR3 DNA follows: TGTGCCAGCAGCTTAGGGGAGGCTAGCGGGAGTCGAGAGCAGTACTTC. Its protein product is CASSLGEASGSREQYF.

This clone was seen once. The V and J genes are TRBV5-1 and TRBJ2-7, with 8 positions matching TRBD1. The trim removed 2 bases at V and 3 bases at J, leaving 4 bases unmatched. This CDR3 is 14 amino acids long. Germline-derived CDR1 and CDR2 are SGHRS and YFSETQ. CDR3 sequence reads: CASSLTGQGYEQYF. The CDR3 coding sequence is TGCGCCAGCAGCTTAACTGGACAGGGCTACGAGCAGTACTTC.

This clone was seen a handful of times. The chain uses TRBV19 and TRBJ2-1, with TRBD1 as a possible D gene (6 bases). The CDR3 contains 13 residues. V gave up 3 bases and J gave up 8 bases, with 11 bases separating them. Germline V gene lookup returns CDR1 LNHDA and CDR2 SQIVND (reference sequence). CDR3 sequence reads: CASSIRGWDEQFF. Here the CDR3 DNA reads TGTGCCAGTAGTATCAGGGGATGGGATGAGCAGTTCTTC.